This T cell receptor beta chain comes out of a study of blood T cell repertoires in COVID-19. Per germline, CDR1 LGHDT and CDR2 YNNKEL (reference sequence). V dropped 1 base and J dropped 9 bases, with 7 bases sitting between them. The CDR3 contains 11 residues. Only in-frame clones appear in the TCRdb table, and some are missing; sequencing was by immunoSEQ multiplex PCR. The sample lists over 65,000 clones, approximately 80% occurring once. This sequence joins TRBV3-1 (or the pseudogene TRBV3-2) and TRBJ2-7, with D tentatively TRBD1 (5 bases). The sequencing sample was made of peripheral blood. The TCR comes from a man older than 75 with acute or convalescent COVID-19. This chain's CDR3 is CASSQGGGQYF. The CDR3 nucleotides read TGTGCCAGCAGCCAAGGGGGCGGGCAGTACTTC.